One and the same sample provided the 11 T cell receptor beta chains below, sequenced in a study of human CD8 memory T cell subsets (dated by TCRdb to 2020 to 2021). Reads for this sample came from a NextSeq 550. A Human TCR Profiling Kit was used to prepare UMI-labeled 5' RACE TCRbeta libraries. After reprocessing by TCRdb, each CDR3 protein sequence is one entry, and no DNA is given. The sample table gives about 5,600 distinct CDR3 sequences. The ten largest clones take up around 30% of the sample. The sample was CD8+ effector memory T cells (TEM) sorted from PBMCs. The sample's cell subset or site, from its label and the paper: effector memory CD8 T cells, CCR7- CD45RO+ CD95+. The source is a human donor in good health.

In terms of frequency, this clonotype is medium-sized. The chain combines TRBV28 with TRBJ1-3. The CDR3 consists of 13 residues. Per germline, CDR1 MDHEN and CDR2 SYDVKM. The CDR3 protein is CASSLLSGNTIYF.

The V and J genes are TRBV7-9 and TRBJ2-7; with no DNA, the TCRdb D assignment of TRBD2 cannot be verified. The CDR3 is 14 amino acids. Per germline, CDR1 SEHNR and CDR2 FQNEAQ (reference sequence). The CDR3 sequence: CASSFITSAYEQYF.

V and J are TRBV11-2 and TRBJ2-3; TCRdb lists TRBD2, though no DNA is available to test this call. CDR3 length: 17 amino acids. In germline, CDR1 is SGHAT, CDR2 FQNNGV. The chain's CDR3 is CASSLGSGGASQDTQYF.

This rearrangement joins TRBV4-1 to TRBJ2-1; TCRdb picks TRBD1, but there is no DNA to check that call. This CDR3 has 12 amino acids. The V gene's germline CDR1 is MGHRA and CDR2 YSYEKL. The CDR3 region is CASSWQGGEQFF.

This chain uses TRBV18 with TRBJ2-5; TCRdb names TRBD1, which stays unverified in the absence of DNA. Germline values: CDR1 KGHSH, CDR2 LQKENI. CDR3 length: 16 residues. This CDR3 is CASSPPKLTGQETQYF.

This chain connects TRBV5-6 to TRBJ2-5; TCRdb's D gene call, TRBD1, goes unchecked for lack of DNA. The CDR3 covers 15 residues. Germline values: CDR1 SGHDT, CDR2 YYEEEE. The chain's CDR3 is CASSLEARGEETQYF.

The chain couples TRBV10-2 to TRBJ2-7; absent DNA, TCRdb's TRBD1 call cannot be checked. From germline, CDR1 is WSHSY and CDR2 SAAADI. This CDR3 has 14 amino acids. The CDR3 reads CASSDRAPTYEQYF.

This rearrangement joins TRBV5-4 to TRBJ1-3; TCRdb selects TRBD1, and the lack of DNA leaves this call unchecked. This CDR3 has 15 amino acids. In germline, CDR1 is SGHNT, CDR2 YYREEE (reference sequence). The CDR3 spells CASSRTGGAGNTIYF. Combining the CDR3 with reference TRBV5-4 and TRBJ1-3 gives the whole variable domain ETGVTQSPTHLIKTRGQQVTLRCSSQSGHNTVSWYQQALGQGPQFIFQYYREEENGRGNFPPRFSGLQFPNYSSELNVNALELDDSALYLCASSRTGGAGNTIYFGEGSWLTVV.

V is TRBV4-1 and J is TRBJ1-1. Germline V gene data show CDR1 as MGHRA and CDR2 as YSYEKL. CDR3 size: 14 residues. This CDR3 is CASSHRPMNTEAFF.

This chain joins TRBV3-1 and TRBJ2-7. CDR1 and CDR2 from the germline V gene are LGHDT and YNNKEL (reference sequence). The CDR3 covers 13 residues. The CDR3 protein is CASSRGESYEQYF.

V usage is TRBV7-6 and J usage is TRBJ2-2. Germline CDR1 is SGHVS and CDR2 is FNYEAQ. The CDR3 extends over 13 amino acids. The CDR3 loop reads CASSSRNTGELFF.